Listed below are T cell receptor beta chains from one sample, sequenced in a study of CD8+CD57+ T cells in acquired aplastic anemia. TCRdb redid the calling of the reads with MiXCR, one entry per CDR3 protein. The sample has about 270,000 distinct CDR3 sequences; roughly 50% are singletons. The sequencing input was sorted CD4+, CD8+, or CD8+CD57+ T cells (not recorded which) from PBMCs. These receptor sequences come from a human donor with severe aplastic anemia or a healthy control (not recorded which). The CDR3 runs from the conserved cysteine through the conserved F or W. D genes are given only for firm matches. Only part of the rows carry a size: once, few, many, or a class if the clone is expanded.

clone_size j_call cdr3_length d_call v_call cdr3_aa cdr3_nt
many TRBJ2-7 11 TRBD2 TRBV5-8 CASSVGGEQYF TGTGCCAGCAGCGTCGGGGGGGAGCAGTACTTC
few TRBJ2-7 15 . TRBV6-5 CASSYSTGSSYEQYF TGTGCCAGCAGTTACTCGACAGGTAGCTCCTACGAGCAGTACTTC
few TRBJ1-1 14 . TRBV6-1 CASSEAIRNTEAFF TGTGCCAGCAGTGAAGCTATAAGGAACACTGAAGCTTTCTTT
few TRBJ2-1 16 . TRBV7-6 CASSLVPSGTKNEQFF TGTGCCAGCAGCTTAGTGCCATCCGGGACAAAAAATGAGCAGTTCTTC
. TRBJ2-2 11 . TRBV7-8 CASSQQRELFF TGTGCCAGCAGCCAACAGAGGGAGCTGTTTTTT
. TRBJ2-1 13 . TRBV7-3 CASTRGTGNEQFF TGTGCCAGCACCCGGGGGACGGGAAATGAGCAGTTCTTC
. TRBJ2-7 13 . TRBV19 CASSPFESYEQYF TGTGCCAGTAGTCCCTTTGAGTCCTACGAGCAGTACTTC
. TRBJ2-5 20 TRBD2 TRBV7-2 CASSLGRRLAGGGGAETQYF TGTGCCAGCAGCTTAGGTCGTCGACTAGCGGGGGGGGGGGGAGCAGAGACCCAGTACTTC
. TRBJ1-6 14 . TRBV5-1 CASSLAGRGSPLHF TGCGCCAGCAGCTTGGCAGGGAGGGGGTCACCCCTCCACTTT
. TRBJ2-1 10 . TRBV25-1 CARGIGEQFF TGTGCTAGGGGAATCGGTGAGCAGTTCTTC
. TRBJ2-2 15 TRBD1 TRBV19 CASSIAGQGAGELFF TGTGCCAGTAGTATAGCAGGACAGGGGGCCGGGGAGCTGTTTTTT
. TRBJ2-3 13 TRBD1 TRBV7-9 CASSPDRGNTQYF TGTGCCAGCAGCCCGGACAGGGGGAATACGCAGTATTTT
. TRBJ1-5 13 . TRBV19 CATRGTLNQPQHF TGTGCCACGCGAGGGACTCTCAATCAGCCCCAGCATTTT
few TRBJ2-5 12 . TRBV18 CASSPQGKTQYF TGTGCCAGCTCACCGCAAGGGAAGACCCAGTACTTC
. TRBJ2-7 15 TRBD1 TRBV5-1 CASSAEPGQAFQLYF TGCGCCAGCAGCGCCGAACCGGGACAGGCGTTCCAGCTGTACTTC
. TRBJ2-5 14 TRBD2 TRBV19 CASKVAGGLETQYF TGTGCAAGTAAGGTAGCGGGGGGGCTAGAGACCCAGTACTTC
. TRBJ2-7 13 . TRBV20-1 CSASRQATYEQYF TGCAGTGCTAGTCGTCAGGCGACCTACGAGCAGTACTTC
once TRBJ2-5 15 . TRBV6-5 CASSYTRTVQETQYF TGTGCCAGCAGTTACACGAGGACGGTCCAAGAGACCCAGTACTTC
few TRBJ2-3 13 TRBD2 TRBV20-1 CSAISGDTDTQYF TGCAGTGCTATTAGCGGGGACACAGATACGCAGTATTTT
. TRBJ2-2 14 . TRBV28 CASTVGGLIGELFF TGTGCCAGCACCGTCGGGGGTTTGATCGGGGAGCTGTTTTTT
few TRBJ2-5 13 . TRBV19 CASSSRVQETQYF TGTGCCAGTAGTAGCAGAGTCCAAGAGACCCAGTACTTC
. TRBJ1-2 17 . TRBV10-3 CAISESKSRPANYGYTF TGTGCCATCAGTGAGTCAAAGTCCAGGCCTGCTAACTATGGCTACACCTTC
many TRBJ1-6 11 . TRBV20-1 CSASDRRPLHF TGCAGTGCCTCCGACCGGAGACCCCTCCACTTT
many TRBJ1-3 14 . TRBV5-5 CASRTELPGNTIYF TGTGCCAGCCGTACAGAACTACCCGGAAACACCATATATTTT
. TRBJ1-2 14 . TRBV10-3 CAVSEQIGISGYTF TGTGCCGTCAGTGAGCAAATCGGGATTAGTGGCTACACCTTC
many TRBJ2-1 17 TRBD2 TRBV5-1 CASSLVASGGPGNEQFF TGCGCCAGCAGCTTGGTGGCTAGCGGGGGCCCGGGGAATGAGCAGTTCTTC
. TRBJ2-2 15 TRBD1 TRBV19 CASSISGTGRGELFF TGTGCCAGTAGTATTAGTGGGACAGGGCGCGGGGAGCTGTTTTTT
few TRBJ2-7 14 . TRBV2 CASSLGEQGYEQYF TGTGCCAGCAGCTTAGGGGAACAGGGCTACGAGCAGTACTTC
. TRBJ1-2 13 TRBD1 TRBV2 CASRDRGHGGYTF TGTGCCAGCAGGGACAGGGGGCATGGTGGCTACACCTTC
. TRBJ1-1 13 TRBD1 TRBV10-3 CAISDRVNTEAFF TGTGCCATCAGCGACAGGGTTAACACTGAAGCTTTCTTT
many TRBJ2-1 15 TRBD2 TRBV5-4 CASSTGLAGYNEQFF TGTGCCAGCAGCACGGGACTAGCGGGGTACAATGAGCAGTTCTTC
. TRBJ1-2 13 TRBD1 TRBV29-1 CSVEDMDRVGYTF TGCAGCGTTGAAGATATGGACAGGGTTGGCTACACCTTC
. TRBJ2-1 14 . TRBV9 CASSGDREVDEQFF TGTGCCAGCAGCGGAGACAGGGAGGTGGATGAGCAGTTCTTC
. TRBJ2-7 14 . TRBV9 CASSVGGNGYEQYF TGTGCCAGCAGCGTTGGAGGAAACGGGTACGAGCAGTACTTC
many TRBJ1-5 15 . TRBV24-1 CATSDLDSSNQPQHF TGTGCCACCAGTGACCTGGACAGCAGCAATCAGCCCCAGCATTTT
few TRBJ1-5 16 . TRBV2 CASSEVGAYSNQPQHF TGTGCCAGCAGTGAGGTGGGAGCGTATAGCAATCAGCCCCAGCATTTT
few TRBJ2-6 17 TRBD1 TRBV12-3/TRBV12-4 CASSQGQVSSGANVLTF TGTGCCAGCTCACAGGGACAGGTGTCCTCTGGGGCCAACGTCCTGACTTTC
. TRBJ2-5 14 TRBD2 TRBV20-1 CGARLAGGMETQYF TGCGGTGCTAGGTTGGCGGGAGGGATGGAGACCCAGTACTTC
. TRBJ2-3 14 . TRBV19 CASNARGFTDTQYF TGTGCCAGCAATGCCCGGGGCTTTACAGATACGCAGTATTTT
few TRBJ2-5 19 TRBD2 TRBV7-2 CASSLGRRLAGGSQETQYF TGTGCCAGCAGCTTAGGTCGTCGACTAGCGGGGGGGAGCCAAGAGACCCAGTACTTC
. TRBJ2-7 15 . TRBV29-1 CSVALVQGFGDEQYF TGCAGCGTTGCGTTGGTGCAGGGATTTGGCGACGAGCAGTACTTC
few TRBJ1-3 14 . TRBV20-1 CSARDRNSGNTIYF TGCAGTGCTAGGGACAGAAACTCTGGAAACACCATATATTTT
few TRBJ2-7 14 TRBD2 TRBV12-3/TRBV12-4 CASRRTSGHYEQYF TGTGCCAGCAGACGGACTAGCGGGCACTACGAGCAGTACTTC
. TRBJ2-1 15 . TRBV2 CASSEKGLAYNEQFF TGTGCCAGCAGTGAAAAGGGACTTGCCTACAATGAGCAGTTCTTC
many TRBJ1-5 13 . TRBV6-4 CASSETLGQPQHF TGTGCCAGCAGTGAAACACTCGGGCAGCCCCAGCATTTT
. TRBJ1-5 16 TRBD1 TRBV20-1 CSARGDRENVNQPQHF TGCAGTGCTAGAGGCGACAGGGAGAACGTGAATCAGCCCCAGCATTTT
few TRBJ1-1 13 TRBD1 TRBV10-3 CAISEWDSTEAFF TGTGCCATCAGTGAGTGGGACAGCACTGAAGCTTTCTTT
once TRBJ2-3 13 . TRBV2 CASSRRGGDTQYF TGTGCCAGCAGTCGCAGGGGCGGCGATACGCAGTATTTT
. TRBJ1-1 16 . TRBV20-1 CSARDTRTTMNTEAFF TGCAGTGCTAGAGATACGAGGACAACCATGAACACTGAAGCTTTCTTT
many TRBJ1-1 15 TRBD1 TRBV30 CAWSNPGTGNTEAFF TGTGCCTGGAGTAACCCCGGGACAGGGAACACTGAAGCTTTCTTT
many TRBJ1-6 15 TRBD1 TRBV5-6 CASSVSRGRDSPLHF TGTGCCAGCAGCGTCAGCAGGGGGCGCGATTCACCCCTCCACTTT
. TRBJ1-1 13 TRBD1 TRBV19 CASRLTGAGRAFF TGTGCCAGTAGACTGACAGGGGCTGGGAGGGCTTTCTTT
. TRBJ2-3 16 . TRBV12-3/TRBV12-4 CASRVGAAGRIKTQYF TGTGCCAGCAGAGTGGGGGCGGCAGGTAGAATCAAAACGCAGTATTTT
few TRBJ2-5 15 TRBD1 TRBV24-1 CATSETTGVWETQYF TGTGCCACCAGTGAGACGACAGGGGTGTGGGAGACCCAGTACTTC
. TRBJ1-3 14 . TRBV10-3 CAISDQGTGDTIYF TGTGCCATCAGTGACCAGGGGACTGGAGACACCATATATTTT
. TRBJ2-7 15 TRBD1 TRBV11-2 CASRHYRDSSYEQYF TGTGCCAGCAGGCACTACCGGGACAGCTCCTACGAGCAGTACTTC
many TRBJ2-5 12 . TRBV5-1 CASSLVLETQYF TGCGCCAGCAGCTTGGTGTTGGAGACCCAGTACTTC